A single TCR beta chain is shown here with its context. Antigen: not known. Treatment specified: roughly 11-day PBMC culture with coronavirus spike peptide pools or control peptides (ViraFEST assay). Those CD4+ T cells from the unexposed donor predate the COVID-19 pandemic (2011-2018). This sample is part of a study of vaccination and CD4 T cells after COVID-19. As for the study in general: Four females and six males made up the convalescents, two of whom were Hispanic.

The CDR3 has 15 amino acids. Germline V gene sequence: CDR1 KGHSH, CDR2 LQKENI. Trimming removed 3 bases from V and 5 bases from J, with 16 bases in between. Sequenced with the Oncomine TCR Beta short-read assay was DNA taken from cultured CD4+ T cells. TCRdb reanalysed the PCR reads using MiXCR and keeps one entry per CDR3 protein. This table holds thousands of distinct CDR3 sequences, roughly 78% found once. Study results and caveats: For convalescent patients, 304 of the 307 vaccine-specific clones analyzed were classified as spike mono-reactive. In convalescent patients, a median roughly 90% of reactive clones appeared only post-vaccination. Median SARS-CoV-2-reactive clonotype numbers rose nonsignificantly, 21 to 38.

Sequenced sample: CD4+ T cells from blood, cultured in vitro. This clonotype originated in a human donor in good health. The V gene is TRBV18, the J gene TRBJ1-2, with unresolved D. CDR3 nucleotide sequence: TGTGCCAGCTCACCTAAGGAGGCAGGAGGGTATGGCTACACCTTC. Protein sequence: CASSPKEAGGYGYTF.